This TCR beta chain comes out of a study of blood T cell repertoires in COVID-19. Clones were read by immunoSEQ multiplex PCR, and TCRdb kept only the in-frame ones, dropping some. The sample has about 440,000 clones; 90% are singletons. In this sample, this clone turned up once. Trimming stripped 8 bases from V and 0 bases from J, with 16 bases between. The germline gives CDR1 LNHDA, CDR2 SQIVND (reference sequence). The CDR3 is 16 residues long. Material: PBMCs or T cells enriched from blood (not recorded which). The chain couples TRBV19 to TRBJ1-4; tentative D call: TRBD1 (6 bases). The receptor was isolated from a man in his late teens or twenties who had recovered from COVID-19. The CDR3 sequence is CASGKDSPATNEKLFF. DNA of the CDR3: TGTGCCAGTGGGAAGGACAGTCCGGCAACTAATGAAAAACTGTTTTTT.